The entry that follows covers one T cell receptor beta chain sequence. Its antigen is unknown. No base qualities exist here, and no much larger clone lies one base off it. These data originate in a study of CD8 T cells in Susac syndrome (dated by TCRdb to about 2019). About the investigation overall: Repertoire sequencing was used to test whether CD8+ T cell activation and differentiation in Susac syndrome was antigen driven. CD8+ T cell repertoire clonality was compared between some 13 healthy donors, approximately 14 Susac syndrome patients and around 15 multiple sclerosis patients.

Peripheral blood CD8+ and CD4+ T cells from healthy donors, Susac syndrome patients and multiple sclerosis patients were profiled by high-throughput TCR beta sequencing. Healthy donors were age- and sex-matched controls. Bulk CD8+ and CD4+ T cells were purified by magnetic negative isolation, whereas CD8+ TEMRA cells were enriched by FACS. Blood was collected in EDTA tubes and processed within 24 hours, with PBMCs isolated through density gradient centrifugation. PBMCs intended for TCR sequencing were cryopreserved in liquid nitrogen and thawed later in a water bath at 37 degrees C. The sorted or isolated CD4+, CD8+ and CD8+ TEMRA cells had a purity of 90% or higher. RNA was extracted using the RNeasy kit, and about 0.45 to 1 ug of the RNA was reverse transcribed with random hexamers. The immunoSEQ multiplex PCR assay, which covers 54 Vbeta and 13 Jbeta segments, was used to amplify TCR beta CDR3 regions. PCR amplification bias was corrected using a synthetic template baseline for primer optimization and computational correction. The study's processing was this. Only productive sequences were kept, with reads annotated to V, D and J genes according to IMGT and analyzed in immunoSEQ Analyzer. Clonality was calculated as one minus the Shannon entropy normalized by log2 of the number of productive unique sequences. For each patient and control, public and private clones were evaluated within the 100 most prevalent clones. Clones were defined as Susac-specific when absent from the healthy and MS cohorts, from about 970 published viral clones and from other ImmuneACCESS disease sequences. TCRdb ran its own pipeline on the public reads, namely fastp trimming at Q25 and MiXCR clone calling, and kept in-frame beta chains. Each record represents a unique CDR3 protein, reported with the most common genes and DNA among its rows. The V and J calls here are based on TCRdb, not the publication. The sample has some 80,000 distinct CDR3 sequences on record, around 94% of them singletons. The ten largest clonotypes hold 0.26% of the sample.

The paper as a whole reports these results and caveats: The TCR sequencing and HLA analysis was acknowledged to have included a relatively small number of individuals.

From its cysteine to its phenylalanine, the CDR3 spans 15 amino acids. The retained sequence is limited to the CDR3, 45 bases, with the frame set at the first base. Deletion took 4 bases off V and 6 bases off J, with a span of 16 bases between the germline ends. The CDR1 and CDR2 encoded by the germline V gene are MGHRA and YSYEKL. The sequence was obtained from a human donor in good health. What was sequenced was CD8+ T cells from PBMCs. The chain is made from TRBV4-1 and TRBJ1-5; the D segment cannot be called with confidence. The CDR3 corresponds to CASSPGVKVGQPQHF. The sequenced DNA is TGCGCCAGCAGCCCCGGGGTGAAGGTTGGTCAGCCCCAGCATTTT.